These 30 T cell receptor beta chains share one sample of origin, sequenced in a study of T cell responses to AZD1222 COVID-19 vaccine. Sequenced by immunoSEQ multiplex PCR; TCRdb stores in-frame clones only, minus some. There are 50,000 to 75,000 clones in the sample; roughly 70% occur only once, and roughly an eighth lies in the top ten. This material consisted of peripheral blood, taken on day 0 of AZD1222 vaccination. The receptor source for this set is an adult in good health.

J is TRBJ1-2 and V is TRBV27; D is possibly TRBD1 (6 bases). The germline V gene has CDR1 MNHEY and CDR2 SMNVEV (reference sequence). The CDR3 is 14 amino acids. Trimming removed 5 bases from V and 4 bases from J, with 14 bases in between. The CDR3, as DNA: TGTGCCAGCAGTCCCGGGACAAGAGCCTATGGCTACACCTTC. Translation gives CASSPGTRAYGYTF.

The chain recombines TRBV2 with TRBJ1-1, with D possibly TRBD1 on 5 matching bases. The CDR3 sequence is 15 residues long. Trimming took 7 bases from V and 1 from J, leaving 16 bases between them. The germline CDR1 and CDR2 sequences are SNHLY and FYNNEI. CDR3 coding DNA: TGTGCCAGCATCGGGGGTGCGCGGAGGAACACTGAAGCTTTCTTT. This encodes CASIGGARRNTEAFF.

The DNA of the CDR3 is TGTGCCTGGAGTGGCAGGGTGGGTCAGCCCCAGCATTTT. Translating gives CAWSGRVGQPQHF. This chain uses TRBV30 with TRBJ1-5; D may be TRBD1 (5 bases). CDR1 and CDR2 (germline): GTSNPN, SVGIG (reference sequence). V was pared by 1 base and J by 6 bases, with 10 bases between. This CDR3 contains 13 residues.

The chain joins TRBV7-9 to TRBJ2-1; 8 bases are a match to TRBD2. Germline loops: CDR1 SEHNR, CDR2 FQNEAQ (reference sequence). The J segment lost 10 bases and the V segment lost 5 bases, leaving 7 bases of the junction unmatched. The CDR3 contains 13 residues. CDR3 bases: TGTGCCAGCAGCCCAGGTGCTAGCGGGGAGCAGTTCTTC. It codes for CASSPGASGEQFF. Full variable domain (missing parts from reference TRBV7-9 and TRBJ2-1): DTGVSQNPRHKITKRGQNVTFRCDPISEHNRLYWYRQTLGQGPEFLTYFQNEAQLEKSRLLSDRFSAERPKGSFSTLEIQRTEQGDSAMYLCASSPGASGEQFFGPGTRLTVL.

The chain recombines TRBV4-3 with TRBJ1-2; 10 bases agree with TRBD1. This CDR3 region has 16 residues. Trimming cost V 0 bases and J 4 bases; bases outside gene matches: 5. In germline, CDR1 is LGHNA, CDR2 YSLEER. The CDR3 nucleotides read TGCGCCAGCAGCCAAGATTCGACAGGGGGCTTCTATGGCTACACCTTC. Its translation is CASSQDSTGGFYGYTF.

The chain uses TRBV7-2 and TRBJ2-5, with D maybe TRBD2 (6 bases). CDR1 SGHTA and CDR2 FQGNSA come from the germline V gene. The CDR3 totals 16 residues. Trimming removed 0 bases from V and 2 bases from J, with 13 bases in between. The CDR3 is CASSLASGGRQETQYF. In DNA form, the CDR3 reads TGTGCCAGCAGCTTAGCATCCGGGGGACGGCAAGAGACCCAGTACTTC.

This clone was recorded a few times. The chain employs TRBV6-2 or TRBV6-3 and TRBJ1-5, with D maybe TRBD1 (5 bases). Germline-derived CDR1 and CDR2 are MNHEY and SVGEGT. The V and J ends lost 2 bases and 6 bases respectively, with 11 bases between them. This CDR3 comprises 14 residues. CDR3 loop: CASSYGGSGQPQHF. CDR3 nucleotide sequence: TGTGCCAGCAGTTACGGGGGTTCGGGTCAGCCCCAGCATTTT.

This chain uses TRBV7-2 with TRBJ1-2, with 9 bases aligning to TRBD1. Germline values: CDR1 SGHTA, CDR2 FQGNSA. The trim removed 6 bases at V and 4 bases at J, leaving 9 bases unmatched. CDR3 length: 15 amino acids. The CDR3 coding sequence is TGTGCCAGCAGAAGCCAATCGACAGGGGGCTATGGCTACACCTTC. This codes for CASRSQSTGGYGYTF.

The J gene is TRBJ1-2, the V gene TRBV4-3, with D maybe TRBD1 (5 bases). The germline V gene encodes CDR1 LGHNA and CDR2 YSLEER. The CDR3 length is 15 residues. V lost 0 bases and J 6 bases, leaving 14 bases between the germline ends. The CDR3 loop is CASSQEVRQGDGYTF. In nucleotides, the CDR3 is TGCGCCAGCAGCCAAGAAGTGAGGCAGGGAGATGGCTACACCTTC.

The chain couples TRBV28 to TRBJ1-3, with D perhaps matching TRBD1 (6 bases). V was pared by 8 bases and J by 4 bases, with 9 bases between. Germline V gene sequence: CDR1 MDHEN, CDR2 SYDVKM. This CDR3 comprises 12 residues. The CDR3 coding sequence is TGTGCCAGCGTAACAGGGGGAAACACCATATATTTT. This encodes CASVTGGNTIYF.

The V gene is TRBV12-5, the J gene TRBJ1-5; the match to TRBD1 covers 7 bases. The CDR3 is 18 residues long. Trimming removed 7 bases from V and 2 bases from J; junction bases left unmatched: 17. Germline V gene sequence: CDR1 LGHNT, CDR2 FRNRAP. This CDR3 reads CASARQGWAYVGNQPQHF. CDR3 sequence (DNA): TGTGCTAGTGCCAGACAGGGATGGGCATATGTTGGCAATCAGCCCCAGCATTTT.

The V and J genes are TRBV6-2 or TRBV6-3 and TRBJ1-2; D remains unclear. Trimming left V 0 bases short and J 5 bases short, with 22 bases between. The CDR3 loop spans 18 amino acids. Germline V lookup: CDR1 MNHEY, CDR2 SVGEGT. The CDR3 is CASSYSNPGMALWYGYTF. In DNA, the CDR3 is TGTGCCAGCAGTTACTCGAACCCGGGAATGGCGTTGTGGTATGGCTACACCTTC.

This chain uses TRBV19 with TRBJ2-1, with a weak D call TRBD1 (8 bases). Germline lookup yields CDR1 LNHDA and CDR2 SQIVND (reference sequence). This CDR3 spans 13 amino acids. V was trimmed by 8 bases and J by 8 bases, leaving 16 bases between them. The CDR3 loop is CASRGDRRDEQFF. Written as DNA, the CDR3 is TGTGCCAGTCGGGGGGACAGGCGGGATGAGCAGTTCTTC.

This clone has a single count. The chain employs TRBV6-5 and TRBJ1-5; 7 bases align to TRBD1. This CDR3 contains 15 residues. V shed 6 bases and J 9 bases; nucleotides not matched to a gene: 14. The germline V gene has CDR1 MNHEY and CDR2 SVGAGI. The CDR3 region is CASRAQGMGVGPQHF. In DNA, the CDR3 is TGTGCCAGCAGAGCACAGGGGATGGGGGTTGGGCCCCAGCATTTT.

The chain has TRBV14 and TRBJ2-7; D not certain. CDR3 length equals 11 residues. The germline V gene has CDR1 SGHDN and CDR2 FVKESK. V was trimmed by 1 base and J by 7 bases, leaving 5 bases between them. The CDR3 here is CASSQVGEQYF. The CDR3 DNA follows: TGTGCCAGCAGCCAAGTGGGGGAGCAGTACTTC.

The gene calls are TRBV10-3 and TRBJ2-7; D ambiguous. CDR1 ENHRY and CDR2 SYGVKD come from the germline V gene. V lost 7 bases and J lost 4, with 11 bases in between. This CDR3 is built from 12 residues. Written as DNA, the CDR3 is TGTGCCATCATGGGGTTGCAGTACGAGCAGTACTTC. This encodes CAIMGLQYEQYF.

This clone was picked up a small number of times. The V gene is TRBV25-1, the J gene TRBJ2-1, with D unclear. This CDR3 has 11 residues. CDR1 is MGHDK and CDR2 is SYGVNS in the germline V gene. CDR3 in amino acids: CAARSVNEQFF. CDR3 DNA: TGTGCGGCTCGGAGTGTTAATGAGCAGTTCTTC.

CDR3 sequence (DNA): TGTGCCAGCAGCCGTCGAGGGAGGGCTGAAGCTTTCTTT. This translates into CASSRRGRAEAFF. This chain uses TRBV12-3 or TRBV12-4 with TRBJ1-1; D is uncertain. The CDR3 covers 13 residues. V was shortened by 6 bases and J by 6 bases, with 14 bases between the two germline ends.

This chain connects TRBV27 to TRBJ1-5; no definite D call. V was clipped by 2 bases and J by 2 bases, with 7 bases between them. Germline V gene sequence: CDR1 MNHEY, CDR2 SMNVEV (reference sequence). This CDR3 spans 14 amino acids. The CDR3 DNA sequence: TGTGCCAGCAGTTTACGTCCGGGCAATCAGCCCCAGCATTTT. Translation gives CASSLRPGNQPQHF.

The chain carries TRBV7-9 and TRBJ1-4; D gene uncertain. V lost 6 bases, J lost 7 bases, and 15 bases lay in between. The germline V gene has CDR1 SEHNR and CDR2 FQNEAQ (reference sequence). There are 14 residues in the CDR3. The CDR3 DNA sequence: TGTGCCAGCAGTTTCTCAATTGGAGGTGAAAAACTGTTTTTT. Protein product: CASSFSIGGEKLFF.

The rearrangement joins TRBV24-1 to TRBJ2-1; 9 bases fit TRBD1. Germline V gives CDR1 KGHDR, CDR2 SFDVKD. J was trimmed by 10 bases and V by 3 bases; bases with no gene match: 9. This CDR3 region has 15 residues. CDR3 sequence reads: CATSDTGTGLVEQFF. In DNA, the CDR3 is TGTGCCACCAGTGATACCGGGACAGGGCTTGTCGAGCAGTTCTTC.

The CDR3 protein is CASSLSPDSTDTQYF. DNA for the CDR3: TGTGCCAGCAGTTTATCCCCGGACTCCACAGATACGCAGTATTTT. V and J are TRBV27 and TRBJ2-3; D possibly corresponds to TRBD2 (5 bases). The CDR3 totals 15 residues. Trimming left V 0 bases short and J 2 bases short, with 9 bases between. Germline V lookup: CDR1 MNHEY, CDR2 SMNVEV (reference sequence).

The chain joins TRBV7-2 to TRBJ1-6; D is unresolved. V lost 1 base and J 7 bases, leaving 5 bases between the germline ends. Germline assignment: CDR1 SGHTA and CDR2 FQGNSA. The CDR3 is 13 amino acids. CDR3 DNA sequence: TGTGCCAGCAGCTTAGGGAGGAATTCACCCCTCCACTTT. Translation gives CASSLGRNSPLHF.

The CDR3 spells CASSRGTGCDQPQHF. The CDR3 DNA reads TGTGCCAGCAGCAGAGGGACAGGGTGCGATCAGCCCCAGCATTTT. The rearrangement uses TRBV21-1 and TRBJ1-5; the table's D call of TRBD1 was not tested on the DNA. TRBV21-1 is tagged as a pseudogene. This CDR3 is built from 15 residues.

The chain uses TRBV7-2 and TRBJ2-7; D not resolved. Germline V lookup: CDR1 SGHTA, CDR2 FQGNSA. CDR3 length: 14 residues. V was pared by 5 bases and J by 6 bases, with 17 bases between. The CDR3 DNA reads TGTGCCAGCAGCCCCCCGACACCCCTTAGCGAGCAGTACTTC. It is translated as CASSPPTPLSEQYF.

A single count supports this clone. This chain uses TRBV12-3 or TRBV12-4 with TRBJ2-3; D is unresolved. The CDR3 has 12 residues. The V end was cut by 4 bases, the J end by 4 bases, with 6 bases between. CDR3 loop: CASSSHPDTQYF. The DNA for the CDR3 is TGTGCCAGCAGTTCTCATCCAGATACGCAGTATTTT.

In its sample, this clone was seen a few times. The V call is TRBV19, the J call TRBJ1-5; 8 bases fit TRBD1. Germline CDR1 and CDR2: LNHDA and SQIVND (reference sequence). V shed 7 bases, J shed 6 bases, and the junction held 14 bases outside the gene matches. The CDR3 is 16 residues long. For the CDR3, the DNA is TGTGCCAGTACGGGGACCGGACAGGGTAAGATTCAGCCCCAGCATTTT. Protein: CASTGTGQGKIQPQHF.

The chain joins TRBV5-4 to TRBJ2-7; D is unclear. Germline V gives CDR1 SGHNT, CDR2 YYREEE (reference sequence). Between the trimmed V and J ends, which lost 9 bases and 7 bases, there was a span of 17 bases. The CDR3 is 12 residues long. CDR3: CATSAGGMEQYF. The CDR3 DNA reads TGTGCCACCTCAGCAGGCGGAATGGAGCAGTACTTC. The full variable domain, with the rest looked up from reference TRBV5-4 and TRBJ2-7, is ETGVTQSPTHLIKTRGQQVTLRCSSQSGHNTVSWYQQALGQGPQFIFQYYREEENGRGNFPPRFSGLQFPNYSSELNVNALELDDSALYLCATSAGGMEQYFGPGTRLTVT.

The CDR3 loop is CASGWGGNEQFF. The CDR3 DNA follows: TGTGCTAGTGGTTGGGGGGGCAATGAGCAGTTCTTC. The rearrangement joins TRBV12-5 to TRBJ2-1, with 7 bases identical to TRBD2. CDR3 length: 12 amino acids. The trim removed 4 bases at V and 6 bases at J, leaving 0 bases unmatched. Per germline, CDR1 LGHNT and CDR2 FRNRAP.

The gene calls are TRBV7-3 and TRBJ1-1; D might be TRBD1 (5 bases). CDR1 SGHTA and CDR2 FQGTGA come from the germline V gene. The V and J ends lost 5 bases and 3 bases respectively, with 16 bases between them. CDR3 size: 15 residues. Here the CDR3 DNA reads TGTGCCAGCAGCCGGAGCCGGGGCCCAGACACTGAAGCTTTCTTT. This encodes CASSRSRGPDTEAFF.